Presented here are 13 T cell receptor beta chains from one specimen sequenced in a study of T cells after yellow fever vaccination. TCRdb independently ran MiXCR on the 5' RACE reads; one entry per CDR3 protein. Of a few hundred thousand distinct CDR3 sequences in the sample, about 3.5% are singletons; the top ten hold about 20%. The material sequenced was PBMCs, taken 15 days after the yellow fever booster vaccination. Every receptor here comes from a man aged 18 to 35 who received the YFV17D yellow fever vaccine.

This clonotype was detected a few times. The CDR3 region is CASSIVRRTGTWSEQFF. The CDR3 DNA follows: TGTGCCAGTAGTATAGTTCGTCGGACAGGGACGTGGAGTGAGCAGTTCTTC. This chain uses TRBV19 with TRBJ2-1, with 8 nucleotides matching TRBD1. Per germline, CDR1 LNHDA and CDR2 SQIVND (reference sequence). After removal of 1 base from V and 9 bases from J, the junction contained 14 bases not matched to a gene. This CDR3 region has 17 residues.

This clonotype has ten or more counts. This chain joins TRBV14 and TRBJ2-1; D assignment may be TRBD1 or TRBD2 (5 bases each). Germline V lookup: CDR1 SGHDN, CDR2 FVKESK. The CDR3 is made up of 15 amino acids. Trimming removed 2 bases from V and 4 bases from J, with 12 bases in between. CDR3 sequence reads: CASSQYGARYNEQFF. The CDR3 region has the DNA TGTGCCAGCAGCCAATACGGGGCTAGATACAATGAGCAGTTCTTC.

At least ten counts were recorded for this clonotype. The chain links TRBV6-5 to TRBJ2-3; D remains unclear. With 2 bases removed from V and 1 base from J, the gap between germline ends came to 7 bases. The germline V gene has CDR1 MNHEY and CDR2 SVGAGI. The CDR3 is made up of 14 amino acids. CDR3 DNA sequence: TGTGCCAGCAGTTACGCGTGGGGCACAGATACGCAGTATTTT. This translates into CASSYAWGTDTQYF.

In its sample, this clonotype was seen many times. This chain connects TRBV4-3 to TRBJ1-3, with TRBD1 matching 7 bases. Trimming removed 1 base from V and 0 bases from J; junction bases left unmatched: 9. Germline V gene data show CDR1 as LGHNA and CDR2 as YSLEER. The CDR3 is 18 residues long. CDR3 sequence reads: CASSQALPGQTSGNTIYF. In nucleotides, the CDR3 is TGCGCCAGCAGCCAAGCCCTCCCGGGACAGACCTCTGGAAACACCATATATTTT.

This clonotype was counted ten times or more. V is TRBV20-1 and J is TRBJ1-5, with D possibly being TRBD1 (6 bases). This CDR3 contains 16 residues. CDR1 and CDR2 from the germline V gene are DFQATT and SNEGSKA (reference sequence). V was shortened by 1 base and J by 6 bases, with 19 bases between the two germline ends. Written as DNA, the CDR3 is TGCAGTGCTAGAGGTCTGATCGGGGGGCTCAGTCAGCCCCAGCATTTT. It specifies CSARGLIGGLSQPQHF.

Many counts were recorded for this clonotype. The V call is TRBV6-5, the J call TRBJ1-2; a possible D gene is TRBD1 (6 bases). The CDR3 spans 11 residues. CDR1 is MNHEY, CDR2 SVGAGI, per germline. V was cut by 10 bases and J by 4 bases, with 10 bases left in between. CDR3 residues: CATEGGYGYTF. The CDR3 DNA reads TGTGCCACCGAAGGGGGCTATGGCTACACCTTC.

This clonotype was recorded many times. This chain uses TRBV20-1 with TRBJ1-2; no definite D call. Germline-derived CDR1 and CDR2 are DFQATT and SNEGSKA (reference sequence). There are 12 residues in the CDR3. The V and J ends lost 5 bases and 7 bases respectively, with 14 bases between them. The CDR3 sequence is CSAHPTFGGYTF. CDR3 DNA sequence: TGCAGTGCTCACCCAACCTTCGGTGGCTACACCTTC.

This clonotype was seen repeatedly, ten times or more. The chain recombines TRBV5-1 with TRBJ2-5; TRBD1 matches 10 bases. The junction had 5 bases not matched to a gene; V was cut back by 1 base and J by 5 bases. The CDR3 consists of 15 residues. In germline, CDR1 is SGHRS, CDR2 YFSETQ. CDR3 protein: CASSLMTGGVETQYF. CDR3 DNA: TGCGCCAGCAGCTTGATGACAGGGGGCGTTGAGACCCAGTACTTC.

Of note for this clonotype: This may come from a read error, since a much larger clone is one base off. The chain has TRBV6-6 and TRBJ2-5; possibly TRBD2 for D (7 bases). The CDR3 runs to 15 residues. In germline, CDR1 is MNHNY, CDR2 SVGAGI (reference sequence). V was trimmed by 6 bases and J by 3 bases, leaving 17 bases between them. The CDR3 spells CASRPHGGPEETQYF. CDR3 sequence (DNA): TGTGCCAGCAGACCCCACGGGGGGCCGGAAGAGACCCAGTACTTC.

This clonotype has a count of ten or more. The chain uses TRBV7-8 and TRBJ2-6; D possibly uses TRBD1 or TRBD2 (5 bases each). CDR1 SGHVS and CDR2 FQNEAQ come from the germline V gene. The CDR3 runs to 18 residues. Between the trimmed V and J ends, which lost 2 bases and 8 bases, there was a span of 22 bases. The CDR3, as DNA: TGTGCCAGCAGCTTAAAAGGACCGGAACTCTGGGGGACCAACGTCCTGACTTTC. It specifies CASSLKGPELWGTNVLTF.

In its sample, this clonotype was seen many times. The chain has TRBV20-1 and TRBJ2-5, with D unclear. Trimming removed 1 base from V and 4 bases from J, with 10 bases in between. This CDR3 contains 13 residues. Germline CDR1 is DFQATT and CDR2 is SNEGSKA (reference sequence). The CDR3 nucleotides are TGCAGTGCTAGAGCCCCAGGAACAGAGACCCAGTACTTC. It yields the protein CSARAPGTETQYF.

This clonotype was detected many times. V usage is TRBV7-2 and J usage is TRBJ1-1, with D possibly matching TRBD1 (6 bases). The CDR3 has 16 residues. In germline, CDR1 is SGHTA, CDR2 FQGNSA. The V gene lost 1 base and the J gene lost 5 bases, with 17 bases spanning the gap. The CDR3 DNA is TGTGCCAGCAGCTTAGAGGGGGGCGCGTATCGGACTGAAGCTTTCTTT. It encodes CASSLEGGAYRTEAFF.

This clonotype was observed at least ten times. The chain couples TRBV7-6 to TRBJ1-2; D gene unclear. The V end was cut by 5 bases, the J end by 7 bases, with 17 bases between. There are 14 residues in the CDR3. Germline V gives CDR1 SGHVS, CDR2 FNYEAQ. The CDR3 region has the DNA TGTGCCAGCAGCCCCCTCCGGGGAGGATCTGGCTACACCTTC. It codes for CASSPLRGGSGYTF.